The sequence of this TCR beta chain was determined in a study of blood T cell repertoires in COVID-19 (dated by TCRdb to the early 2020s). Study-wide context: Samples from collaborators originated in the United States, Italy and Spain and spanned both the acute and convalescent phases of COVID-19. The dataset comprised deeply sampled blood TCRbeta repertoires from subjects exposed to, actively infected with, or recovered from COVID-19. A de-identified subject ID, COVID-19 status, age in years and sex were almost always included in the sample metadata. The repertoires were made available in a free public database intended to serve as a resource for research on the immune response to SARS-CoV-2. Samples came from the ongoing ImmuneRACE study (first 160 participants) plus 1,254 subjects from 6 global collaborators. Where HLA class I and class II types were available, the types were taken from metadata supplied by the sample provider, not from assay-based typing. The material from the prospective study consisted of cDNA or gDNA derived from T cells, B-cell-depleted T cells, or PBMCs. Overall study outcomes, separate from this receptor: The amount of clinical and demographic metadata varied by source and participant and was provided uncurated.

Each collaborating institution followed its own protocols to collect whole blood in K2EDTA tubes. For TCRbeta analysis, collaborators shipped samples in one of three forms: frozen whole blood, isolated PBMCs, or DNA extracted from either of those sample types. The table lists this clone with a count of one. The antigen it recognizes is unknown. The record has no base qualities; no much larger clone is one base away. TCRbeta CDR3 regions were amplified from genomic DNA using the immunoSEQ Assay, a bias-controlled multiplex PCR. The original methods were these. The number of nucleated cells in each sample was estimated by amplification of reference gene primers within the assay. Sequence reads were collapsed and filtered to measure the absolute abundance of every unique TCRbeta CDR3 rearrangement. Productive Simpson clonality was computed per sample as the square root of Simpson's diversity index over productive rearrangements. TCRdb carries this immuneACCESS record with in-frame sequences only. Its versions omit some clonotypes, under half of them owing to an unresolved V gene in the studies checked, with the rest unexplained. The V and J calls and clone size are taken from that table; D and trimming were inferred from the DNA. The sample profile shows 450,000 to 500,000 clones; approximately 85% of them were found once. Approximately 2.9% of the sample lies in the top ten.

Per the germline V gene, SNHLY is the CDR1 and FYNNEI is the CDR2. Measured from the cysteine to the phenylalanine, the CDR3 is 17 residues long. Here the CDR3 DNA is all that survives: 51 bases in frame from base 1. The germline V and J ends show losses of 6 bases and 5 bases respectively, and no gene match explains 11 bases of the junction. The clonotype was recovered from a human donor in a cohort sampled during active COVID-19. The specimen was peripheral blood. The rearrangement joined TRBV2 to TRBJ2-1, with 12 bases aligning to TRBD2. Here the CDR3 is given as CASSDFILAGGNNEQFF. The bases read TGTGCCAGCAGCGACTTTATCCTAGCGGGAGGGAACAATGAGCAGTTCTTC.